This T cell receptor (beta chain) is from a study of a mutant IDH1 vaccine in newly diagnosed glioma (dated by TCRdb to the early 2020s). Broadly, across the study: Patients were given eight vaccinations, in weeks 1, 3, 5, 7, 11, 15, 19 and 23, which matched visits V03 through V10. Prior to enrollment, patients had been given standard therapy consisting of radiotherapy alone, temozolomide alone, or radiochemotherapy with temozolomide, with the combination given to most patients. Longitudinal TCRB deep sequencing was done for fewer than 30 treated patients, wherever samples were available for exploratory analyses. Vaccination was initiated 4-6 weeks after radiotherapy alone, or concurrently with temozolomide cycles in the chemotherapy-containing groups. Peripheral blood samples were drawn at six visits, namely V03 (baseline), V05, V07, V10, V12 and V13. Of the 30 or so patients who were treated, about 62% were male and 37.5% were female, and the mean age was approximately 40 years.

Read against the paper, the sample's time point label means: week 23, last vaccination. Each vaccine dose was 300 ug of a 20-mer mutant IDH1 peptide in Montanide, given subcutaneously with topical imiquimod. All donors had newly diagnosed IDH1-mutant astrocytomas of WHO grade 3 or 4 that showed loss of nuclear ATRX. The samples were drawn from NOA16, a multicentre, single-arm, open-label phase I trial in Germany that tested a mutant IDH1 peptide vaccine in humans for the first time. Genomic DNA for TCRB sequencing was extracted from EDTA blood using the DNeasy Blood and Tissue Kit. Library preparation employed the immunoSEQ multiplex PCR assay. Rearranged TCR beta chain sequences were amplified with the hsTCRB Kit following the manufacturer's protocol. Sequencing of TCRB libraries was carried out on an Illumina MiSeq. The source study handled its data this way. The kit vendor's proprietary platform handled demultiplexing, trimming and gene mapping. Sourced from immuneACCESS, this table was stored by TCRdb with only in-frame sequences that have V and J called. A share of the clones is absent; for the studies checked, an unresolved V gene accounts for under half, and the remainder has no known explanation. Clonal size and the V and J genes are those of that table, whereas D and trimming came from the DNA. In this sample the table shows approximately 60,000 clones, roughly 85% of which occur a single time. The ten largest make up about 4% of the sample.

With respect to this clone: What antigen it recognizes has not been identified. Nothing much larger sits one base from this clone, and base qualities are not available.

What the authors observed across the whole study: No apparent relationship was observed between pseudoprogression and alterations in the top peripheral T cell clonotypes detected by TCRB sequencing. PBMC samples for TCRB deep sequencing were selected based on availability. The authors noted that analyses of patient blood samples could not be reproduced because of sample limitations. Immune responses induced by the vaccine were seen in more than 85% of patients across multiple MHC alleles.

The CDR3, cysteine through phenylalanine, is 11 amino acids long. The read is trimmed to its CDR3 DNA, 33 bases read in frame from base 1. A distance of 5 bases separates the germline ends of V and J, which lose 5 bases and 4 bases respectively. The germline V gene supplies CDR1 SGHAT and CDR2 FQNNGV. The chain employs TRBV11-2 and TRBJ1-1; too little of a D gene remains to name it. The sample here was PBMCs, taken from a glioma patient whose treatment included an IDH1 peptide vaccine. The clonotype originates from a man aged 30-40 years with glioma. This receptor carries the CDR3 CASSTGTEAFF. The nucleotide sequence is TGTGCCAGCAGCACGGGCACTGAAGCTTTCTTT.